This T cell receptor (beta chain) is drawn from a study of CD8 T cells in Susac syndrome. Study-level results: The study recognized that the number of individuals in its TCR sequencing and HLA analysis was relatively small.

The CDR3 totals 14 residues. V was clipped by 6 bases and J by 6 bases; unmatched bases: 8. The germline V gene encodes CDR1 MNHEY and CDR2 SMNVEV (reference sequence). The authors sequenced TCR beta from blood CD8+ and CD4+ T cells. Relapsing-remitting disease, either stable or active, was present in the treatment-naive patients who were the multiple sclerosis controls. Random hexamers were used to reverse transcribe an amount of roughly 0.5 to 1 ug RNA. Amplification of TCR beta CDR3 was carried out by immunoSEQ multiplex PCR, which covered 54 Vbeta and 13 Jbeta segments. TCRdb itself ran the immunoSEQ multiplex PCR reads through MiXCR, one entry per CDR3 protein. This sample yields 350,000 to 550,000 distinct CDR3 sequences, of which 75% to 90% are seen a single time; 0.09% to 0.15% belongs to the top ten. Concerning this clonotype: Its antigen remains unidentified.

This TCR came from a human donor with multiple sclerosis. Sequencing was carried out using CD8+ T cells from PBMCs. The chain recombines TRBV27 with TRBJ2-7; TRBD1 aligns across 10 bases. The CDR3 DNA is TGTGCCAGCAGCAGGGACAGGGGAAGCAGCGAGCAGTACTTC. It specifies CASSRDRGSSEQYF.